This T cell receptor (beta chain) was obtained from a study of cytomegalovirus exposure and HLA in healthy donors (dated by TCRdb to about 2017). Concerning the study at large: A later analysis indicated that the 100 to 150 validation repertoires were generated on the platform also employed for the roughly 650 repertoires of the first cohort. The study aimed to test whether cataloging public T cell receptors could reveal signatures of past pathogen exposure. Besides the first cohort of about 730 subjects, a separate validation cohort made up of some 110 different subjects was used. To predict cytomegalovirus infection status, the study brought together high-throughput TCR immunosequencing, statistical association of individual TCRs with disease status, and machine learning. The full study reports these points: According to the authors, the approach could potentially be generalized to other disease states and immunological phenotypes. The validation cohort had no HLA typing available for a later analysis, so co-occurrence within that cohort was assessed over all 120 or so repertoires. In a later analysis, TCRs clustered in the first cohort were found to also tend to co-occur in the approximately 110 validation repertoires, with about 94% of cluster scores above 0. Three of the identified cytomegalovirus-associated TCR beta chains were confirmed in vitro to be specific for cytomegalovirus antigens. A total of fewer than 200 TCR beta chains were listed by the study as associated with cytomegalovirus. Most TCR sequences were seen in very few donors, while some public TCRs were found in many individuals. The classifier was reported to diagnose cytomegalovirus status with high specificity and sensitivity in both the original and validation cohorts.

As concerns this clone: The antigen it recognizes is unknown. No base quality information exists; no much larger clone differs at one position.

Libraries were prepared through the immunoSEQ multiplex PCR assay. The published analysis was carried out like this. To diagnose cytomegalovirus status from the catalog of TCR beta chain sequences, a statistical classification framework was built. TCRdb stores this immuneACCESS table with in-frame sequences only. Part of the clones is absent; in the studies checked, under half of the shortfall reflects unresolved V genes, and no reason is known for the rest. V and J calls and clone size come straight from that table; D and trimming were deduced from the DNA. This sample comprises approximately 220,000 clones, around 80% of them detected only once. The ten largest account for 11% to 15% of the sample. The donors belonged to the validation cohort of 120 subjects, which was separate from the approximately 660-subject first cohort. CDR1 and CDR2 (SGHRS, YFSETQ) derive from the germline V gene. Reading from cysteine to phenylalanine, the CDR3 counts 14 amino acids. The DNA shown is the 42-base CDR3, in frame from base 1. Trimming takes 2 bases from V and 0 bases from J, and the germline ends sit 9 bases apart.

This TCR came from a woman younger than 45 in good health and CMV-seropositive. Here the chain combines TRBV5-1 and TRBJ2-7; the D gene is perhaps TRBD2, from 5 matching bases. The sample consisted of PBMCs. The DNA is TGCGCCAGCAGCTTTGGGAGCTACTCCTACGAGCAGTACTTC. Its translation is CASSFGSYSYEQYF. The CDR3 plus the reference TRBV5-1 and TRBJ2-7 genes for the other parts give the full variable domain: KAGVTQTPRYLIKTRGQQVTLSCSPISGHRSVSWYQQTPGQGLQFLFEYFSETQRNKGNFPGRFSGRQFSNSRSEMNVSTLELGDSALYLCASSFGSYSYEQYFGPGTRLTVT.